This T cell receptor (beta chain) was recorded in a study of response to subunit inactivated influenza vaccine. Study findings and constraints: The authors suggested that every seasonal influenza vaccination recruits few new T cells.

Trimming left V 6 bases short and J 2 bases short, with 14 bases between. The CDR3 has 14 amino acids. In TCRdb, the RT-PCR reads were re-called with MiXCR into one record per CDR3 protein. The sample includes approximately 530,000 distinct CDR3 sequences, approximately 13% of them seen just once. This clonotype was picked up one time. Antigen unknown. Since a much larger clone is just one base distant, this may be a read error. The genes are TRBV12-3 or TRBV12-4 and TRBJ2-7; no definite D call. This TCR was sampled from a man in his fifties who received an inactivated influenza vaccine. The starting material was PBMCs from blood, obtained roughly 47 days after vaccination. CDR3 in DNA: TGTGCCAGCAGGTCAGGTCTATACACCTACGAGCAGTACTTC. It is translated as CASRSGLYTYEQYF.